Each of the 26 T cell receptor beta chains below was sequenced from the same sample in a study of blood T cell repertoires in COVID-19. Method: immunoSEQ multiplex PCR; TCRdb's copy keeps in-frame clones and lacks some. There are 35,000 or so clones in the sample; roughly 89% occur only once, and roughly 6% lies in the top ten. The sample consisted of peripheral blood. The origin of the receptors is a human donor in a cohort sampled during active COVID-19.

The gene calls are TRBV6-2 or TRBV6-3 and TRBJ2-7; 9 bases match TRBD1. Germline-derived CDR1 and CDR2 are MNHEY and SVGEGT. The V gene end was trimmed by 4 bases and the J gene end by 3 bases; junction bases not matched to a gene: 7. CDR3 length: 15 amino acids. Written as DNA, the CDR3 is TGTGCCAGCAGTTCTTCCGGGACAGGGAGCTACGAGCAGTACTTC. As protein: CASSSSGTGSYEQYF.

The rearrangement uses TRBV10-3 and TRBJ1-5, with D possibly matching TRBD1 (6 bases). The length of the CDR3 is 15 residues. In germline, CDR1 is ENHRY, CDR2 SYGVKD. Deletions cut 2 bases from V and 4 bases from J, with 12 bases between. CDR3 nucleotides: TGTGCCATCAGTGAGACCGGACAGTTTAATCAGCCCCAGCATTTT. Protein: CAISETGQFNQPQHF.

V and J are TRBV11-2 and TRBJ2-3; 7 bases agree with TRBD2. Germline-derived CDR1 and CDR2 are SGHAT and FQNNGV. Unmatched junction bases numbered 11, after V lost 5 bases and J lost 3 bases. The CDR3 is 16 amino acids. Here the CDR3 DNA reads TGTGCCAGCAGCCGAGCAGTAGGCGGGAGAACAGATACGCAGTATTTT. Encoded protein: CASSRAVGGRTDTQYF.

The rearrangement links TRBV24-1 to TRBJ1-1; D is unresolved. With 4 bases removed from V and 5 bases from J, the gap between germline ends came to 10 bases. The germline V gene has CDR1 KGHDR and CDR2 SFDVKD. This CDR3 comprises 13 residues. CDR3 amino acids: CATSDSWETEAFF. As DNA, the CDR3 is TGTGCCACCAGTGACTCCTGGGAGACTGAAGCTTTCTTT.

This clone was seen a handful of times. CDR3: CASSAEDYGYTF. DNA for the CDR3: TGCGCCAGCAGCGCAGAAGACTATGGCTACACCTTC. The V gene is TRBV5-1, the J gene TRBJ1-2; D ambiguous. The germline CDR1 and CDR2 sequences are SGHRS and YFSETQ. This CDR3 contains 12 residues. V lost 4 bases to trimming and J lost 3 bases, with 7 bases between them.

V and J are TRBV7-2 and TRBJ2-3; TRBD1 might be the D (6 bases). V shed 4 bases and J shed 1 base, with 18 bases lying between them. Germline-derived CDR1 and CDR2 are SGHTA and FQGNSA. The CDR3 runs to 17 residues. CDR3 in DNA: TGTGCCAGCAGCTCCCTACAGGGTACTTCTGGCACAGATACGCAGTATTTT. Encoded protein: CASSSLQGTSGTDTQYF.

This chain links TRBV5-4 with TRBJ2-1; 7 bases agree with TRBD2. CDR1 is SGHNT, CDR2 YYREEE, per germline (reference sequence). Trimming took 2 bases from V and 7 from J; bases not matched to a gene: 6. CDR3 length: 14 residues. As DNA, the CDR3 is TGTGCCAGCAGCTTAGGACTAGTGGGGAATGAGCAGTTCTTC. Amino acid sequence: CASSLGLVGNEQFF.

V gene TRBV15 combines with J gene TRBJ2-1, with D maybe TRBD1 (5 bases). Germline CDR1 reads LNHNV; CDR2 reads YYDKDF (reference sequence). Trimming removed 0 bases from V and 6 bases from J, with 12 bases in between. The CDR3 is made up of 15 amino acids. This CDR3 reads CATSRDQGLGNEQFF. CDR3 sequence (DNA): TGTGCCACCAGCAGAGATCAGGGTTTGGGCAATGAGCAGTTCTTC. Full variable domain (rest looked up from reference TRBV15 and TRBJ2-1): DAMVIQNPRYQVTQFGKPVTLSCSQTLNHNVMYWYQQKSSQAPKLLFHYYDKDFNNEADTPDNFQSRRPNTSFCFLDIRSPGLGDTAMYLCATSRDQGLGNEQFFGPGTRLTVL.

This clone was recorded once. This chain connects TRBV2 to TRBJ2-5; 10 bases fit TRBD1. The trim removed 4 bases at V and 5 bases at J, leaving 7 bases unmatched. Germline values: CDR1 SNHLY, CDR2 FYNNEI. This CDR3 region has 15 residues. This CDR3 is CASSGPPGQGETQYF. For the CDR3, the DNA is TGTGCCAGCAGTGGGCCCCCGGGACAGGGGGAGACCCAGTACTTC.

The chain carries TRBV28 and TRBJ1-4, with D perhaps TRBD1 (5 bases). The V gene's germline CDR1 is MDHEN and CDR2 SYDVKM. V gave up 2 bases and J gave up 14 bases, with 21 bases separating them. CDR3 length: 15 residues. This CDR3 is CASSLGGDSLKRLFF. CDR3 nucleotides: TGTGCCAGCAGTTTAGGCGGGGACTCTTTGAAAAGGCTGTTTTTT.

The chain recombines TRBV19 with TRBJ1-1; 7 nucleotides agree with TRBD1. J lost 7 bases, V lost 2 bases, and 7 bases had no gene match. The CDR3 extends over 14 amino acids. Germline assignment: CDR1 LNHDA and CDR2 SQIVND (reference sequence). CDR3 sequence reads: CASSITGAGGEAFF. The CDR3 DNA reads TGTGCCAGTAGTATAACAGGGGCGGGAGGTGAAGCTTTCTTT. Based on the CDR3 plus reference TRBV19 and TRBJ1-1, the full variable domain is DGGITQSPKYLFRKEGQNVTLSCEQNLNHDAMYWYRQDPGQGLRLIYYSQIVNDFQKGDIAEGYSVSREKKESFPLTVTSAQKNPTAFYLCASSITGAGGEAFFGQGTRLTVV.

The count of this clone is one. The rearrangement uses TRBV6-5 and TRBJ1-2; 9 bases align to TRBD1. This CDR3 has 13 residues. Losses at the gene ends were 7 bases for V and 9 bases for J; bases not matched to a gene: 9. Germline CDR1 is MNHEY and CDR2 is SVGAGI. The CDR3 spells CASTPGQGQSYTF. CDR3 in DNA: TGTGCCAGCACTCCGGGACAGGGTCAAAGCTACACCTTC.

The chain is built from TRBV29-1 and TRBJ2-5; no firm D call. V gave up 4 bases and J gave up 2 bases, with 11 bases separating them. CDR1 SQVTM and CDR2 ANQGSEA come from the germline V gene. The CDR3 contains 13 residues. CDR3 in DNA: TGCAGCGTTGCTCCCGCGCCTCAAGAGACCCAGTACTTC. Translated, it gives CSVAPAPQETQYF.

The chain combines TRBV29-1 with TRBJ2-1, with TRBD2 identical over 8 bases. V gave up 6 bases and J gave up 6 bases; unmatched junction bases: 16. The CDR3 spans 16 residues. The V gene's germline CDR1 is SQVTM and CDR2 ANQGSEA. CDR3 residues: CSVGARGGISGNEQFF. CDR3 DNA: TGCAGCGTGGGGGCCCGGGGGGGCATCTCGGGCAATGAGCAGTTCTTC.

The chain has TRBV28 and TRBJ1-5, with 8 bases identical to TRBD1. There are 16 residues in the CDR3. CDR1 and CDR2 (germline): MDHEN, SYDVKM. J lost 9 bases, V lost 5 bases, and 15 bases had no gene match. The CDR3 spells CASSPSGTGNWGPQHF. The CDR3 nucleotides read TGTGCCAGCAGTCCGTCCGGGACAGGCAACTGGGGGCCCCAGCATTTT.

This rearrangement joins TRBV19 to TRBJ1-1; possible D gene TRBD1, 6 bases. This CDR3 is built from 14 residues. In germline, CDR1 is LNHDA, CDR2 SQIVND (reference sequence). V lost 7 bases and J 1 base, leaving 13 bases between the germline ends. The CDR3 sequence is CASIPGERNTEAFF. The DNA of the CDR3 is TGTGCCAGTATCCCAGGGGAGAGGAACACTGAAGCTTTCTTT.

CDR3 bases: TGCGCCAGTCGACAGGGGAGGGATGAGCAGTTCTTC. Translating gives CASRQGRDEQFF. The V call is TRBV4-1, the J call TRBJ2-1; D perhaps matches TRBD1 (8 bases). The CDR3 sequence is 12 residues long. V was pared by 9 bases and J by 8 bases, with 14 bases between. Per germline, CDR1 MGHRA and CDR2 YSYEKL.

The sample holds one count of this clone. This CDR3 is CASSPGVIKLLLDTEAFF. CDR3 in DNA: TGTGCCAGCAGCCCAGGGGTTATTAAGTTGCTTTTAGACACTGAAGCTTTCTTT. This rearrangement joins TRBV3-1 (or the pseudogene TRBV3-2) to TRBJ1-1; D might be TRBD1 (6 bases). The CDR3 is 18 amino acids. The V end was cut by 4 bases, the J end by 3 bases, with 24 bases between. Germline values: CDR1 LGHDT, CDR2 YNNKEL (reference sequence).

The chain is built from TRBV29-1 and TRBJ1-2, with D perhaps TRBD1 (6 bases). Trimming cost V 7 bases and J 1 base, with 10 bases left between them. The CDR3 runs 12 residues. The V gene's germline CDR1 is SQVTM and CDR2 ANQGSEA. The CDR3 DNA follows: TGCAGCGGGACACAGGGTAACTATGGCTACACCTTC. Residues: CSGTQGNYGYTF.

This chain joins TRBV4-1 and TRBJ2-2, with D possibly matching TRBD2 (6 bases). Germline V gene lookup returns CDR1 MGHRA and CDR2 YSYEKL. This CDR3 spans 16 amino acids. With 4 bases removed from V and 6 bases from J, the gap between germline ends came to 18 bases. This CDR3 reads CASSPPPLRDAGELFF. DNA for the CDR3: TGCGCCAGCAGCCCCCCCCCTCTGCGGGATGCCGGGGAGCTGTTTTTT.

The genes are TRBV15 and TRBJ2-1, with 10 nucleotides matching TRBD2. Germline CDR1 is LNHNV and CDR2 is YYDKDF (reference sequence). The CDR3 totals 18 residues. The ends lost 0 bases at V and 6 bases at J; junction bases unmatched: 11. CDR3 in DNA: TGTGCCACCAGCAGAGATGGGGTGCGGCTAGCGGGAGCCAATGAGCAGTTCTTC. Translation gives CATSRDGVRLAGANEQFF.

The J gene is TRBJ1-2, the V gene TRBV28; a possible D gene is TRBD1 (5 bases). Germline assignment: CDR1 MDHEN and CDR2 SYDVKM. Trimming removed 4 bases from V and 4 bases from J, with 13 bases in between. CDR3 length: 14 amino acids. The CDR3 DNA reads as TGTGCCAGCAGTTCCGTCGACAGAGCCTATGGCTACACCTTC. Translating gives CASSSVDRAYGYTF.

Only a few counts were recorded for this clone. This sequence joins TRBV5-1 and TRBJ1-6, with D perhaps matching TRBD1 (6 bases). The CDR3 extends over 15 amino acids. Germline CDR1 reads SGHRS; CDR2 reads YFSETQ. The V end lost 4 bases, the J end lost 4 bases, and 12 bases lay between the germline ends. The CDR3 DNA reads TGCGCCAGCAGCCCCAACAGGGTATATAATTCACCCCTCCACTTT. Translating it yields CASSPNRVYNSPLHF.

The count of this clone is one. The chain is built from TRBV15 and TRBJ2-7; TRBD2 matches at 10 bases. The V gene end was trimmed by 5 bases and the J gene end by 5 bases; junction bases not matched to a gene: 9. The CDR3 length is 15 residues. Looked up from germline, CDR1 is LNHNV and CDR2 is YYDKDF (reference sequence). CDR3 nucleotides: TGTGCCACCAGCGGAATAAGCGGGGGGGCGGACGAGCAGTACTTC. Translated: CATSGISGGADEQYF.

The chain joins TRBV5-1 to TRBJ2-7; possible D gene TRBD2, 5 bases. The CDR3 length is 14 residues. Per germline, CDR1 SGHRS and CDR2 YFSETQ. Trimming took 0 bases from V and 5 from J, leaving 12 bases between them. CDR3 loop: CASSLAAGRDEQYF. The CDR3 bases are TGCGCCAGCAGCTTGGCCGCGGGTCGGGACGAGCAGTACTTC.

The chain carries TRBV10-3 and TRBJ1-5, with TRBD1 matching over 8 bases. This CDR3 has 17 residues. From germline, CDR1 is ENHRY and CDR2 SYGVKD. Trimming cost V 4 bases and J 4 bases; bases outside gene matches: 12. The CDR3 region is CAISGGRGPGGNQPQHF. CDR3 sequence (DNA): TGTGCCATCAGTGGGGGCAGGGGGCCTGGGGGAAATCAGCCCCAGCATTTT.